These T cell receptor beta chains were read from a single sample in a study of T cell repertoires in aging, cancer and after chemotherapy. TCRdb called the multiplex PCR reads again in MiXCR, with one record for every CDR3 protein. Of under 9,000 distinct CDR3 sequences detected, more than 20% appear once; the ten largest clones hold less than 3.5%. Input material: blood. These receptor sequences come from a human donor with a blood cancer. CDR3s include the opening cysteine and the closing phenylalanine or tryptophan. Fields, in order: V gene, D gene, clone size, J gene, CDR3 protein, CDR3 DNA. D genes are given only for firm matches. Size is stated for part of the rows, as once, few or many counts, or as a class when the clone is expanded.

V: TRBV4-2; D: TRBD2; size: NA; J: TRBJ2-3; CDR3: CASSQVSGGATDTQYF; DNA: TGTGCCAGCAGCCAAGTGAGCGGGGGGGCGACAGATACGCAGTATTTT
V: TRBV6-2/TRBV6-3; D: TRBD1; size: medium-sized; J: TRBJ1-1; CDR3: CASSDRENTEAFF; DNA: TGTGCCAGCAGTGACAGGGAGAACACTGAAGCTTTCTTT
V: TRBV11-2; D: NA; size: NA; J: TRBJ2-7; CDR3: CASSSRVNEQYF; DNA: TGTGCCAGCAGCTCAAGGGTAAACGAGCAGTACTTC
V: TRBV7-3; D: NA; size: few; J: TRBJ2-6; CDR3: CASSESGVGANVLTF; DNA: TGTGCCAGCTCGGAGTCGGGGGTTGGGGCCAACGTCCTGACTTTC
V: TRBV5-6; D: TRBD2; size: medium-sized; J: TRBJ2-5; CDR3: CASTDMTSGPPQETQYF; DNA: TGTGCCAGCACCGATATGACTAGCGGGCCCCCGCAAGAGACCCAGTACTTC
V: TRBV19; D: NA; size: medium-sized; J: TRBJ1-6; CDR3: CASSTDGSSYNSPLHF; DNA: TGTGCCAGTAGCACCGACGGAAGCTCCTATAATTCACCCCTCCACTTT
V: TRBV20-1; D: NA; size: NA; J: TRBJ1-6; CDR3: CSATTGNNSPLHF; DNA: TGCAGTGCCACCACAGGGAATAATTCACCCCTCCACTTT
V: TRBV24-1; D: NA; size: medium-sized; J: TRBJ2-1; CDR3: CATGSGRSSISRVNEQFF; DNA: TGTGCCACCGGCTCCGGACGAAGCTCGATCTCCAGGGTCAATGAGCAGTTCTTC
V: TRBV19; D: TRBD1; size: medium-sized; J: TRBJ1-5; CDR3: CASSKDRGNQPQHF; DNA: TGTGCCAGTAGCAAGGACAGGGGCAATCAGCCCCAGCATTTT
V: TRBV6-4; D: NA; size: NA; J: TRBJ2-3; CDR3: CASSDSHTDTQYF; DNA: TGTGCCAGCAGTGACTCACACACAGATACGCAGTATTTT
V: TRBV5-6; D: NA; size: medium-sized; J: TRBJ2-7; CDR3: CASSFQGNYEQYF; DNA: TGTGCCAGCAGCTTTCAGGGAAACTACGAGCAGTACTTC
V: TRBV19; D: TRBD1; size: medium-sized; J: TRBJ1-2; CDR3: CASSIPGQGAAYGYTF; DNA: TGTGCCAGTAGTATACCCGGACAGGGGGCGGCCTATGGCTACACCTTC
V: TRBV12-3/TRBV12-4; D: NA; size: NA; J: TRBJ2-1; CDR3: CASSSLWGTHERLIYNEQFF; DNA: TGTGCCAGCAGTTCCCTCTGGGGGACTCACGAGAGGTTAATTTACAATGAGCAGTTCTTC
V: TRBV6-2/TRBV6-3; D: NA; size: NA; J: TRBJ1-2; CDR3: CASSYGSSGYGYTF; DNA: TGTGCCAGCAGTTACGGCAGCTCCGGCTATGGCTACACCTTC
V: TRBV12-3/TRBV12-4; D: TRBD1; size: NA; J: TRBJ1-1; CDR3: CASSLGTGGVNTEAFF; DNA: TGTGCCAGCAGCCTCGGGACAGGGGGGGTGAACACTGAAGCTTTCTTT
V: TRBV6-6; D: NA; size: NA; J: TRBJ2-7; CDR3: CASTQNLVGSYEQYF; DNA: TGTGCCAGCACCCAAAACTTGGTGGGCTCCTACGAGCAGTACTTC
V: TRBV10-3; D: NA; size: few; J: TRBJ1-2; CDR3: CAISESRGYGYTF; DNA: TGTGCCATCAGTGAGTCCCGGGGCTATGGCTACACCTTC
V: TRBV4-3; D: NA; size: NA; J: TRBJ2-5; CDR3: CASSQDSGGEETQYF; DNA: TGCGCCAGCAGCCAAGATTCCGGGGGCGAAGAGACCCAGTACTTC
V: TRBV12-3/TRBV12-4; D: TRBD2; size: medium-sized; J: TRBJ2-3; CDR3: CASSPRGLAAQYF; DNA: TGTGCCAGCAGTCCCCGAGGACTAGCGGCGCAGTATTTT
V: TRBV19; D: TRBD1; size: medium-sized; J: TRBJ1-1; CDR3: CASSRGQDMNTEAFF; DNA: TGTGCCAGTAGTAGAGGACAGGACATGAACACTGAAGCTTTCTTT
V: TRBV12-5; D: TRBD2; size: NA; J: TRBJ2-7; CDR3: CASGPLMSGRDQYF; DNA: TGTGCTAGTGGCCCTCTCATGAGCGGGAGAGATCAGTACTTC
V: TRBV7-9; D: TRBD2; size: medium-sized; J: TRBJ2-5; CDR3: CASSLVGLAGGETQYF; DNA: TGTGCCAGCAGCTTAGTGGGTCTAGCGGGAGGAGAGACCCAGTACTTC
V: TRBV6-5; D: NA; size: medium-sized; J: TRBJ1-1; CDR3: CASSYGWAGDEAFF; DNA: TGTGCCAGCAGTTATGGTTGGGCAGGGGATGAAGCTTTCTTT
V: TRBV28; D: NA; size: NA; J: TRBJ2-2; CDR3: CASSFQGPNTGELFF; DNA: TGTGCCAGCAGTTTTCAGGGGCCGAACACCGGGGAGCTGTTTTTT
V: TRBV20-1; D: TRBD1; size: NA; J: TRBJ2-7; CDR3: CSARRGTGSYEQYF; DNA: TGCAGTGCTAGAAGGGGGACAGGCTCCTACGAGCAGTACTTC
V: TRBV6-6; D: TRBD1; size: medium-sized; J: TRBJ1-2; CDR3: CASSRTGGYGYTF; DNA: TGTGCCAGCAGTCGGACAGGGGGCTATGGCTACACCTTC
V: TRBV29-1; D: NA; size: medium-sized; J: TRBJ1-1; CDR3: CSADGTNTEAFF; DNA: TGCAGCGCCGACGGGACCAACACTGAAGCTTTCTTT
V: TRBV6-9; D: NA; size: once; J: TRBJ2-7; CDR3: CASSETGKLVQYF; DNA: TGTGCCAGCAGTGAGACAGGAAAGTTAGTGCAGTACTTC
V: TRBV28; D: NA; size: few; J: TRBJ1-5; CDR3: CASSFLGRDSNQPQHF; DNA: TGTGCCAGCAGTTTCCTCGGCAGGGATAGCAATCAGCCCCAGCATTTT
V: TRBV5-6; D: NA; size: medium-sized; J: TRBJ2-5; CDR3: CASSHQETQYF; DNA: TGTGCCAGCAGCCATCAAGAGACCCAGTACTTC
V: TRBV18; D: TRBD1; size: medium-sized; J: TRBJ1-1; CDR3: CASSPRQGANTEAFF; DNA: TGTGCCAGCTCACCCCGACAGGGGGCGAACACTGAAGCTTTCTTT
V: TRBV5-4; D: TRBD2; size: NA; J: TRBJ2-1; CDR3: CASSTRTSGSSYNEQFF; DNA: TGTGCCAGCAGCACCAGGACTAGCGGGAGCTCCTACAATGAGCAGTTCTTC
V: TRBV18; D: TRBD2; size: medium-sized; J: TRBJ2-2; CDR3: CASSSSGTRDTGELFF; DNA: TGTGCCAGCTCATCCTCCGGGACTAGAGATACCGGGGAGCTGTTTTTT
V: TRBV21-1; D: NA; size: NA; J: TRBJ2-1; CDR3: CASVGGLAGQRGGEQFF; DNA: TGTGCCAGCGTAGGCGGGTTAGCGGGGCAAAGGGGGGGGGAGCAGTTCTTC
V: TRBV7-6; D: TRBD1; size: medium-sized; J: TRBJ2-3; CDR3: CASKQGAPTDTQYF; DNA: TGTGCCAGCAAACAGGGGGCCCCCACAGATACGCAGTATTTT
V: TRBV6-6; D: TRBD1; size: medium-sized; J: TRBJ2-7; CDR3: CASSYSLGTGSEQYF; DNA: TGTGCCAGCAGTTACTCGTTGGGGACAGGGTCCGAGCAGTACTTC
V: TRBV5-6; D: NA; size: medium-sized; J: TRBJ2-7; CDR3: CASSSLRVSITYEQYF; DNA: TGTGCCAGCAGCTCGCTACGGGTTTCCATAACCTACGAGCAGTACTTC
V: TRBV7-9; D: TRBD1; size: medium-sized; J: TRBJ2-3; CDR3: CASSPDRGVADTQYF; DNA: TGTGCCAGCAGTCCTGACAGGGGGGTTGCAGATACGCAGTATTTT
V: TRBV11-1; D: NA; size: NA; J: TRBJ1-2; CDR3: CASSLGGYDYTF; DNA: TGTGCCAGCAGCTTAGGAGGGTATGACTACACCTTC
V: TRBV11-2; D: NA; size: many; J: TRBJ2-1; CDR3: CASSRPVYNEQFF; DNA: TGTGCCAGCAGCCGCCCTGTTTACAATGAGCAGTTCTTC
V: TRBV6-1; D: TRBD2; size: medium-sized; J: TRBJ2-1; CDR3: CASSPLQRGVFEQFF; DNA: TGTGCCAGCAGTCCTCTTCAGCGGGGGGTATTTGAGCAGTTCTTC
V: TRBV5-4; D: TRBD1; size: medium-sized; J: TRBJ2-3; CDR3: CASSTGQGITDTQYF; DNA: TGTGCCAGCAGCACGGGACAGGGGATCACAGATACGCAGTATTTT
V: TRBV5-6; D: TRBD1; size: medium-sized; J: TRBJ2-1; CDR3: CASSPPGDRGEQFF; DNA: TGTGCCAGCAGCCCGCCGGGCGACAGGGGTGAGCAGTTCTTC
V: TRBV6-6; D: NA; size: medium-sized; J: TRBJ2-5; CDR3: CASNRGTMETQYF; DNA: TGTGCCAGCAACAGGGGGACTATGGAGACCCAGTACTTC
V: TRBV13; D: TRBD1; size: medium-sized; J: TRBJ2-3; CDR3: CASSSGTGVTDTQYF; DNA: TGTGCCAGCAGCTCCGGGACAGGAGTCACAGATACGCAGTATTTT
V: TRBV20-1; D: TRBD2; size: NA; J: TRBJ2-7; CDR3: CSARLISGSAYEQYF; DNA: TGCAGTGCTAGACTCATTAGCGGGAGTGCGTACGAGCAGTACTTC
V: TRBV5-5; D: NA; size: medium-sized; J: TRBJ2-6; CDR3: CASSWSSGANVLTF; DNA: TGTGCCAGCAGCTGGAGCTCTGGGGCCAACGTCCTGACTTTC
V: TRBV20-1; D: TRBD1; size: NA; J: TRBJ1-5; CDR3: CSARRSKGGQYSNQPQHF; DNA: TGCAGTGCTAGGAGGAGTAAAGGGGGACAGTATAGCAATCAGCCCCAGCATTTT
V: TRBV7-2; D: NA; size: NA; J: TRBJ2-6; CDR3: CASSQIGTPNSGANVLTF; DNA: TGTGCCAGCAGCCAAATAGGGACTCCAAACTCTGGGGCCAACGTCCTGACTTTC
V: TRBV6-5; D: TRBD1; size: NA; J: TRBJ2-1; CDR3: CASSAGTGGYNEQFF; DNA: TGTGCCAGCAGTGCCGGGACAGGGGGCTACAATGAGCAGTTCTTC
V: TRBV10-3; D: NA; size: few; J: TRBJ1-5; CDR3: CAITGGRPQHF; DNA: TGTGCCATCACTGGGGGGAGGCCCCAGCATTTT
V: TRBV24-1; D: TRBD1; size: NA; J: TRBJ2-1; CDR3: CATSDYNRDRGPNEQFF; DNA: TGTGCCACCAGTGACTACAACCGGGACAGGGGGCCCAATGAGCAGTTCTTC
V: TRBV4-3; D: NA; size: NA; J: TRBJ1-2; CDR3: CASSQMGFNYGYTF; DNA: TGCGCCAGCAGCCAAATGGGATTCAACTATGGCTACACCTTC
V: TRBV20-1; D: TRBD1; size: NA; J: TRBJ2-7; CDR3: CSAESRDRVNYEQYF; DNA: TGCAGTGCCGAGAGTCGTGACAGGGTGAACTACGAGCAGTACTTC
V: TRBV6-5; D: NA; size: few; J: TRBJ2-7; CDR3: CASRPPGIYEQYF; DNA: TGTGCCAGCAGACCCCCGGGCATTTACGAGCAGTACTTC
V: TRBV20-1; D: TRBD2; size: NA; J: TRBJ2-1; CDR3: CSARPRGLVYNEQFF; DNA: TGCAGTGCTAGGCCGAGGGGACTAGTCTACAATGAGCAGTTCTTC
V: TRBV5-3; D: NA; size: few; J: TRBJ2-6; CDR3: CARSPWNRVSGANVLTF; DNA: TGTGCCAGAAGCCCTTGGAACAGGGTATCTGGGGCCAACGTCCTGACTTTC